Below, 15 T cell receptor beta chains from the same sample are listed, as sequenced in a study of Graves' ophthalmopathy and Graves' hyperthyroidism. RNA transcripts served as template for amplifying TCR beta CDR3 sequences. First-round RT-PCR relied on HTBI primers, and a second-round multiplex PCR came next. TCRdb re-analysed the multiplex PCR reads in MiXCR, keeping a single row per CDR3 protein. The table records over 650,000 distinct CDR3 sequences, roughly two fifths of them present only once. Sequencing was carried out using peripheral blood. The receptors here all came from an adult man with Graves' ophthalmopathy.

This sequence joins TRBV12-3 or TRBV12-4 and TRBJ1-3; D might be TRBD1 (5 bases). CDR3 size: 17 residues. With 5 bases removed from V and 0 bases from J, the gap between germline ends came to 17 bases. The CDR3 sequence is CASSPGGFTSSGNTIYF. The CDR3 coding sequence is TGTGCCAGCAGTCCCGGGGGATTCACAAGCTCTGGAAACACCATATATTTT.

The table lists this clonotype with a few counts. The V gene is TRBV9, the J gene TRBJ2-2, with TRBD1 as a possible D gene (6 bases). The germline V gene encodes CDR1 SGDLS and CDR2 YYNGEE. The CDR3 consists of 15 residues. Between the trimmed V and J ends, which lost 0 bases and 6 bases, there was a span of 12 bases. CDR3 DNA: TGTGCCAGCAGCGTAGGAGGGGGTGTCGCCGGGGAGCTGTTTTTT. Translation: CASSVGGGVAGELFF.

The chain joins TRBV2 to TRBJ2-7; the match to TRBD1 covers 9 bases. The germline CDR1 and CDR2 sequences are SNHLY and FYNNEI. The CDR3 has 13 residues. Losses at the gene ends were 7 bases for V and 2 bases for J; bases not matched to a gene: 3. The CDR3 DNA sequence: TGTGCCAGCACCAGGGACAGGGCCTACGAGCAGTACTTC. It yields the protein CASTRDRAYEQYF.

CDR3 residues: CSVDRANVLTF. The CDR3 DNA reads as TGCAGCGTTGACCGAGCCAACGTCCTGACTTTC. The V call is TRBV29-1, the J call TRBJ2-6; D remains unclear. From germline, CDR1 is SQVTM and CDR2 ANQGSEA. The CDR3 has 11 residues. The V end lost 3 bases, the J end lost 7 bases, and 4 bases lay between the germline ends.

This CDR3 reads CASSVTGQGYEKLFF. The CDR3 nucleotides are TGTGCCAGCAGTGTAACGGGACAGGGTTATGAAAAACTGTTTTTT. V and J are TRBV25-1 and TRBJ1-4; TRBD1 aligns across 9 bases. V trimming: 4 bases; J trimming: 6 bases; junction bases outside the gene matches: 6. The CDR3 has 15 amino acids. Per the germline V gene, CDR1 is MGHDK and CDR2 is SYGVNS.

This chain joins TRBV7-9 and TRBJ1-3; maybe TRBD1 (5 bases). Trimming shortened V by 6 bases and J by 4 bases, and 19 bases separated the two germline ends. CDR1 is SEHNR and CDR2 is FQNEAQ in the germline V gene (reference sequence). The CDR3 runs 16 residues. The CDR3 reads CASSQTRGGRGNTIYF. CDR3 in DNA: TGTGCCAGCAGTCAAACCCGGGGGGGGAGAGGAAACACCATATATTTT.

The genes are TRBV5-1 and TRBJ2-5; TRBD1 might be the D (6 bases). The DNA end lines up better with TRBJ2-7; the J call may be wrong. Germline CDR1 reads SGHRS; CDR2 reads YFSETQ. The CDR3 totals 18 residues. The CDR3 protein is CASSQDLGSSGDTYEQYF. The CDR3 DNA is TGCGCCAGCAGCCAAGATCTCGGGTCCTCAGGGGATACCTACGAGCAGTACTTC.

This clonotype was seen many times. This chain uses TRBV12-3 or TRBV12-4 with TRBJ2-5; a weak D match, TRBD1 (7 bases). V was clipped by 5 bases and J by 6 bases, with 19 bases between them. The CDR3 length is 15 residues. CDR3 nucleotide sequence: TGTGCCAGCAGTCCCAGGGGCGGGACAGAGCAGACCCAGTACTTC. This codes for CASSPRGGTEQTQYF.

This clonotype showed up many times. The V call is TRBV24-1, the J call TRBJ2-2; the D is unclear. The CDR3 has 14 residues. Trimming took 2 bases from V and 1 from J, leaving 4 bases between them. Germline lookup yields CDR1 KGHDR and CDR2 SFDVKD. CDR3 bases: TGTGCCACCAGTGATTCGGTGAACACCGGGGAGCTGTTTTTT. Its protein product is CATSDSVNTGELFF.

This rearrangement joins TRBV5-6 to TRBJ1-1, with D perhaps TRBD1 (6 bases). Trimming took 0 bases from V and 0 from J, leaving 18 bases between them. Germline-derived CDR1 and CDR2 are SGHDT and YYEEEE. This CDR3 has 18 residues. For the CDR3, the DNA is TGTGCCAGCAGCTTGGAGCCCCCAAGAGACAGGCTGAACACTGAAGCTTTCTTT. Amino acids: CASSLEPPRDRLNTEAFF. Based on the CDR3 plus reference TRBV5-6 and TRBJ1-1, the full variable domain is DAGVTQSPTHLIKTRGQQVTLRCSPKSGHDTVSWYQQALGQGPQFIFQYYEEEERQRGNFPDRFSGHQFPNYSSELNVNALLLGDSALYLCASSLEPPRDRLNTEAFFGQGTRLTVV.

The chain carries TRBV19 and TRBJ2-6, with 8 positions matching TRBD1. Trimming at V came to 6 bases and at J to 2 bases, leaving 9 bases not matched to a gene. CDR3 length: 17 residues. In germline, CDR1 is LNHDA, CDR2 SQIVND (reference sequence). The CDR3 DNA reads TGTGCCAGTAGCGAGTTCAGGGGGCTGGCTGGGGCCAACGTCCTGACTTTC. This translates into CASSEFRGLAGANVLTF.

This clonotype was picked up many times. The V call is TRBV7-2, the J call TRBJ2-5, with D perhaps TRBD2 (5 bases). With 1 base removed from V and 1 base from J, the gap between germline ends came to 16 bases. This CDR3 comprises 17 residues. The germline V gene encodes CDR1 SGHTA and CDR2 FQGNSA. Here the CDR3 DNA reads TGTGCCAGCAGCTTAGTGAGGGCAGATGTTGCCCAAGAGACCCAGTACTTC. Its protein product is CASSLVRADVAQETQYF.

The chain links TRBV9 to TRBJ1-1, with 9 bases fitting TRBD1. J gave up 2 bases and V 3 bases, and 2 bases lay outside the gene matches. Germline lookup yields CDR1 SGDLS and CDR2 YYNGEE. The CDR3 contains 14 residues. The DNA of the CDR3 is TGTGCCAGCAGCGGGGACAGGGAAAACACTGAAGCTTTCTTT. Its protein product is CASSGDRENTEAFF. The full variable domain, in which reference TRBV9 and TRBJ1-1 provide the parts outside the CDR3, is DSGVTQTPKHLITATGQRVTLRCSPRSGDLSVYWYQQSLDQGLQFLIQYYNGEERAKGNILERFSAQQFPDLHSELNLSSLELGDSALYFCASSGDRENTEAFFGQGTRLTVV.

Only a few counts were recorded for this clonotype. This chain uses TRBV6-1 with TRBJ1-1; D ambiguous. V dropped 5 bases and J dropped 5 bases, with 18 bases sitting between them. The CDR3 totals 15 residues. From germline, CDR1 is MNHNS and CDR2 SASEGT. The CDR3 spells CASSIPGYLETEAFF. Here the CDR3 DNA reads TGTGCCAGCAGTATTCCGGGATATTTAGAGACTGAAGCTTTCTTT.

This clonotype was observed at least ten times. This chain connects TRBV6-5 to TRBJ1-5; no firm D call. The CDR3 spans 13 residues. Trimming took 3 bases from V and 2 from J, leaving 5 bases between them. Germline values: CDR1 MNHEY, CDR2 SVGAGI. CDR3 protein: CASSYYRNQPQHF. Written as DNA, the CDR3 is TGTGCCAGCAGTTATTATCGCAATCAGCCCCAGCATTTT.